What follows is one T cell receptor (beta chain) and its context. The data originate from a study of resident and recirculating memory T cells in vitiligo. About the research overall: No cells were sorted; samples were homogenized just before genomic DNA extraction.

The CDR3 spans 13 residues. Per germline, CDR1 MDHEN and CDR2 SYDVKM. The V end was cut by 8 bases, the J end by 4 bases, with 12 bases between. Some clones are missing from TCRdb's copy, which holds only in-frame ones; the method was immunoSEQ multiplex PCR. The sample contains tens of thousands of clones, under 95% of which appear only once. Stable patients also lacked confetti depigmentation, a sign of active vitiligo. No vitiligo treatment was given during the prior three months. This TCR derives from a male donor with vitiligo. Sequenced sample: blood. V and J are TRBV28 and TRBJ1-5; D perhaps matches TRBD1 (5 bases). CDR3: CASGHLGNQPQHF. For the CDR3, the DNA is TGTGCCAGCGGACATCTAGGTAATCAGCCCCAGCATTTT.